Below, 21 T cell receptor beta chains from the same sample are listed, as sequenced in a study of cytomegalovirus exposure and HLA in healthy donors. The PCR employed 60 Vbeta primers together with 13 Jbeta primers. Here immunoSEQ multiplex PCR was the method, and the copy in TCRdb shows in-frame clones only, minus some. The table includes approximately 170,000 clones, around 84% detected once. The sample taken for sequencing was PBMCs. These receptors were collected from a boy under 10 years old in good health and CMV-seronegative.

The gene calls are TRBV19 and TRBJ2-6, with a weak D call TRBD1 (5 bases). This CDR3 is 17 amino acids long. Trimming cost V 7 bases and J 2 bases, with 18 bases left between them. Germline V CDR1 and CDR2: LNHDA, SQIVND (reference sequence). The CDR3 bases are TGTGCCAGTACCACTCTTGGGGCCGGCGCTGGGGCCAACGTCCTGACTTTC. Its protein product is CASTTLGAGAGANVLTF.

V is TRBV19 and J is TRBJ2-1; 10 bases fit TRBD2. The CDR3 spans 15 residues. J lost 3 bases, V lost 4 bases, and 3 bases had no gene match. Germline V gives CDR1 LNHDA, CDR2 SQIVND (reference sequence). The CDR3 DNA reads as TGTGCCAGTAGTAAGGGACTAGCGATCTACAATGAGCAGTTCTTC. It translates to CASSKGLAIYNEQFF.

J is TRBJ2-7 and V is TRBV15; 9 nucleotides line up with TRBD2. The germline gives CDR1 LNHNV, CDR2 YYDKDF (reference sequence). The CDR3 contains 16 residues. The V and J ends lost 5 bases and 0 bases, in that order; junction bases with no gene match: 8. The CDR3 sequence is CATSGSLAGTSYEQYF. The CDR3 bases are TGTGCCACCAGCGGATCACTAGCGGGTACCTCCTACGAGCAGTACTTC.

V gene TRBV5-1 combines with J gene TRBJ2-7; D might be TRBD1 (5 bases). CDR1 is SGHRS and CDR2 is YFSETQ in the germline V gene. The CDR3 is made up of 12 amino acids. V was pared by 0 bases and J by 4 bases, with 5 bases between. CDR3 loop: CASSLEGYEQYF. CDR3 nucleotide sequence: TGCGCCAGCAGCTTGGAGGGGTACGAGCAGTACTTC.

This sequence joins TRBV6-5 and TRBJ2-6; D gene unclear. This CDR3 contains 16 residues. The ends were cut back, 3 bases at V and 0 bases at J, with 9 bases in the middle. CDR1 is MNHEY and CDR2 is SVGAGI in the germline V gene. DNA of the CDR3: TGTGCCAGCAGTTATTCGCAGCGCTCTGGGGCCAACGTCCTGACTTTC. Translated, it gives CASSYSQRSGANVLTF.

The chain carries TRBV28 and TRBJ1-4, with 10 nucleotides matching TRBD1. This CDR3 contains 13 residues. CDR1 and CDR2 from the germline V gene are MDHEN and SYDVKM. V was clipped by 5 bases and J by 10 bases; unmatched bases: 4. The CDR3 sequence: CASSQTGGSKLFF. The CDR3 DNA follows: TGTGCCAGCAGTCAGACAGGGGGCTCAAAACTGTTTTTT.

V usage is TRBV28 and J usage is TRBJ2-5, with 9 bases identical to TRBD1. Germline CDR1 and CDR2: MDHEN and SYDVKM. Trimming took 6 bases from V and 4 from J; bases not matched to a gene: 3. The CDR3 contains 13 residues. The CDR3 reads CASRKQGAETQYF. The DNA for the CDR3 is TGTGCCAGCAGGAAACAGGGGGCAGAGACCCAGTACTTC. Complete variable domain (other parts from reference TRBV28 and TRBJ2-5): DVKVTQSSRYLVKRTGEKVFLECVQDMDHENMFWYRQDPGLGLRLIYFSYDVKMKEKGDIPEGYSVSREKKERFSLILESASTNQTSMYLCASRKQGAETQYFGPGTRLLVL.

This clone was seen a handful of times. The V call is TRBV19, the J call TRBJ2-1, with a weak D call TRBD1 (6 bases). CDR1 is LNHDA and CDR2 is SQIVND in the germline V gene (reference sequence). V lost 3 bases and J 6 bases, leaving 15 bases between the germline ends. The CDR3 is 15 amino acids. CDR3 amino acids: CASSIPGTSSNEQFF. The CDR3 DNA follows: TGTGCCAGTAGTATCCCCGGGACAAGCTCCAATGAGCAGTTCTTC.

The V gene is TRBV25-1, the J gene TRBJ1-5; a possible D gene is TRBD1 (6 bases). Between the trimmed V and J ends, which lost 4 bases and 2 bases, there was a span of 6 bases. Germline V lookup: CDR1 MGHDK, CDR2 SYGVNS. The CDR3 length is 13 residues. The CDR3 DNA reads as TGTGCCAGCAGTGCAGGGGGCAATCAGCCCCAGCATTTT. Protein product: CASSAGGNQPQHF.

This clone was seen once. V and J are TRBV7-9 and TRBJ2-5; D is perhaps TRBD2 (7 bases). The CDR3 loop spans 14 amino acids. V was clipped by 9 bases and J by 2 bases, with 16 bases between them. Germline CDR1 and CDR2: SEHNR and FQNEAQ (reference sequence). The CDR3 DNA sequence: TGTGCCAGTCGTTCGAGGGGGGGACAAGAGACCCAGTACTTC. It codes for CASRSRGGQETQYF.

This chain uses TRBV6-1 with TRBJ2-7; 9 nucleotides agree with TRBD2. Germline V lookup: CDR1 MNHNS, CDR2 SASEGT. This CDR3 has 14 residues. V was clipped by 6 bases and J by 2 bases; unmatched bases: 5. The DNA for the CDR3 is TGTGCCAGCAGCATAGCGGGAGAAACCTACGAGCAGTACTTC. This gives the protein CASSIAGETYEQYF.

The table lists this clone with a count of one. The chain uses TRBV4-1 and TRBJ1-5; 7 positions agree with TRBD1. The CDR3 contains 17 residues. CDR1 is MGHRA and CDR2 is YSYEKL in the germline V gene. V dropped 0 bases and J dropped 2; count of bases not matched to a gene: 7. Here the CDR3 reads CASSQDQIGGGNQPQHF. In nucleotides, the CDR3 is TGCGCCAGCAGCCAAGATCAAATAGGGGGCGGCAATCAGCCCCAGCATTTT.

The CDR3 spells CASSPRLAGVVELFF. DNA for the CDR3: TGTGCCAGCAGTCCCAGACTAGCGGGAGTCGTGGAGCTGTTTTTT. This chain connects TRBV28 to TRBJ2-2; 12 bases are a match to TRBD2. Germline V CDR1 and CDR2: MDHEN, SYDVKM. CDR3 length: 15 amino acids. The trim removed 5 bases at V and 10 bases at J, leaving 8 bases unmatched.

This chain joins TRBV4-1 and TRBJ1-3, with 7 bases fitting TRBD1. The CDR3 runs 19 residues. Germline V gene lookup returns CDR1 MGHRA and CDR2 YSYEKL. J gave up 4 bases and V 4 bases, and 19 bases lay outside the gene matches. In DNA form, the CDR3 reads TGCGCCAGCAGCCTCCCCCGGGACAGATTTGATCTAGGCGGAAACACCATATATTTT. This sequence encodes CASSLPRDRFDLGGNTIYF.

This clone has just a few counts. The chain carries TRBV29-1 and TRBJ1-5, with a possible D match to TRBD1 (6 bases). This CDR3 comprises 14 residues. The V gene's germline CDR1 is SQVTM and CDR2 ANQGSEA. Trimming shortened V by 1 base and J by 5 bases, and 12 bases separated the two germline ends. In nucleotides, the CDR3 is TGCAGCGTTGAAGTAGGGGCAGGGGATCAGCCCCAGCATTTT. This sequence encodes CSVEVGAGDQPQHF.

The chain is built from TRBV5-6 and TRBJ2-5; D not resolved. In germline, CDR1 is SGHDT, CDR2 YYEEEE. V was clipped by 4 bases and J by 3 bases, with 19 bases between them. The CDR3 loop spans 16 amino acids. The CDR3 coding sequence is TGTGCCAGCAGCCCCTTGGGCATCATCCACAAAGAGACCCAGTACTTC. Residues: CASSPLGIIHKETQYF. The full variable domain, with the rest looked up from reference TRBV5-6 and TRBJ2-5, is DAGVTQSPTHLIKTRGQQVTLRCSPKSGHDTVSWYQQALGQGPQFIFQYYEEEERQRGNFPDRFSGHQFPNYSSELNVNALLLGDSALYLCASSPLGIIHKETQYFGPGTRLLVL.

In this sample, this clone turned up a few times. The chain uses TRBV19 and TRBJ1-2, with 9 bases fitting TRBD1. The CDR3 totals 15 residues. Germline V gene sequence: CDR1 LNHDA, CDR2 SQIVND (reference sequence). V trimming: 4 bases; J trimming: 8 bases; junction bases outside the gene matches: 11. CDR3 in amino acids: CASSTSGTGLEGYTF. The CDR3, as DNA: TGTGCCAGTAGTACCTCCGGGACAGGGTTGGAGGGCTACACCTTC.

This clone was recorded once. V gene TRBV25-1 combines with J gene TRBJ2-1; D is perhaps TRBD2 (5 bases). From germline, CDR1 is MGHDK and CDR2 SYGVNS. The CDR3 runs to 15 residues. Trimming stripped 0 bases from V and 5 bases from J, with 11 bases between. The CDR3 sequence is CASSEYGGADNEQFF. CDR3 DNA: TGTGCCAGCAGTGAATACGGAGGAGCGGACAATGAGCAGTTCTTC.

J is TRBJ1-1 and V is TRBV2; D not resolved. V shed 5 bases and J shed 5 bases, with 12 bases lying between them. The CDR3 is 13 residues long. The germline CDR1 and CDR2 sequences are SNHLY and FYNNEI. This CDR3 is CASSPGRGTEAFF. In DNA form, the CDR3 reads TGTGCCAGCAGTCCTGGGCGGGGAACTGAAGCTTTCTTT.

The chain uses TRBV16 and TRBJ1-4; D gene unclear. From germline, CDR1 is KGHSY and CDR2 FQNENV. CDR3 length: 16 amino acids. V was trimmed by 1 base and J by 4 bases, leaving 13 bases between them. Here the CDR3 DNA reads TGTGCCAGCAGCCAATTAGGCTCCAGCGATAATGAAAAACTGTTTTTT. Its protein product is CASSQLGSSDNEKLFF.

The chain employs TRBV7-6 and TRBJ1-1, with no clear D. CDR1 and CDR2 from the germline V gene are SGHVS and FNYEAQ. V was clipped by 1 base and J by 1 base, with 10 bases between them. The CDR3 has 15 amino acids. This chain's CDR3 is CASSLDGQRNTEAFF. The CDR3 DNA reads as TGTGCCAGCAGCTTAGATGGGCAGAGGAACACTGAAGCTTTCTTT.